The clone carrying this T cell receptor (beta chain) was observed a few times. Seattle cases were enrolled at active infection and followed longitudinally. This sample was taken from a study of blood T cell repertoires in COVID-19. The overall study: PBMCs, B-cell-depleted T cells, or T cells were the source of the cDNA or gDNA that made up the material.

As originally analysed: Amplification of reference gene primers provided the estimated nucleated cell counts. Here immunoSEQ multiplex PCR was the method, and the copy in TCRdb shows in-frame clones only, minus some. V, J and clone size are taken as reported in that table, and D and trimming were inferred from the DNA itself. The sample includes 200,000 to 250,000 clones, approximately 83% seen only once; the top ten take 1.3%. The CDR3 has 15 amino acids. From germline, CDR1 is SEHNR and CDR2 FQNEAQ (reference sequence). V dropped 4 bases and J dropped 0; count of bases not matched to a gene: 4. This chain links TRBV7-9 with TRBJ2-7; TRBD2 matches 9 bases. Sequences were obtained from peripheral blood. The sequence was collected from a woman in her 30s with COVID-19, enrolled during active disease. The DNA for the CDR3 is TGTGCCAGCAGCTGTCCTAGCGGGGCCTCCTACGAGCAGTACTTC. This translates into CASSCPSGASYEQYF.